The 24 T cell receptor beta chains below all came from one sample that was sequenced in a study of cytomegalovirus exposure and HLA in healthy donors. Primers for the PCR totalled 60 Vbeta and 13 Jbeta. The table came from immunoSEQ multiplex PCR; TCRdb's copy has only in-frame clones and leaves some out. The table lists roughly 190,000 clones, about four fifths of them singletons. Sequenced input: PBMCs. These receptors originate from a man aged 40-49 years in good health and CMV-seropositive.

V and J are TRBV6-1 and TRBJ1-2; D is unresolved. Germline V CDR1 and CDR2: MNHNS, SASEGT. The ends were cut back, 1 base at V and 8 bases at J, with 14 bases in the middle. CDR3 length: 14 residues. As DNA, the CDR3 is TGTGCCAGCAGTGAAGTTGACACTTTCAGGGGCTACACCTTC. As protein: CASSEVDTFRGYTF.

The chain has TRBV5-1 and TRBJ2-1; D gene unclear. V lost 4 bases and J lost 6, with 8 bases in between. The V gene's germline CDR1 is SGHRS and CDR2 YFSETQ. This CDR3 region has 12 residues. CDR3 residues: CASSTEVNEQFF. CDR3 sequence (DNA): TGCGCCAGCAGCACCGAGGTCAATGAGCAGTTCTTC.

This chain connects TRBV28 to TRBJ2-2, with D perhaps TRBD2 (7 bases). V gave up 7 bases and J gave up 4 bases, with 19 bases separating them. CDR3 length equals 16 residues. CDR1 and CDR2 from the germline V gene are MDHEN and SYDVKM. The chain's CDR3 is CASTLGGGAVTGELFF. The DNA for the CDR3 is TGTGCCAGCACCTTAGGGGGGGGCGCCGTCACCGGGGAGCTGTTTTTT.

This clone was detected only once. The CDR3 is CASSQDRFGGQGKVEEQYF. CDR3 DNA sequence: TGCGCCAGCAGCCAAGATCGGTTCGGCGGACAGGGAAAAGTTGAGGAGCAGTACTTC. The chain uses TRBV4-1 and TRBJ2-7; 8 nucleotides agree with TRBD1. V lost 0 bases, J lost 7 bases, and 20 bases stayed unmatched. The CDR3 consists of 19 residues. Looked up from germline, CDR1 is MGHRA and CDR2 is YSYEKL.

This clone appeared a few times. The chain links TRBV5-4 to TRBJ2-7, with a possible D match to TRBD1 (5 bases). Germline-derived CDR1 and CDR2 are SGHNT and YYREEE (reference sequence). The V end was cut by 2 bases, the J end by 2 bases, with 11 bases between. This CDR3 is 14 amino acids long. The CDR3 nucleotides read TGTGCCAGCAGCTTCCCAGGGATGGCCTACGAGCAGTACTTC. Translating gives CASSFPGMAYEQYF.

The CDR3 reads CASSYSRDNGYTF. As DNA, the CDR3 is TGTGCCAGCAGTTACTCCCGGGATAATGGCTACACCTTC. The V call is TRBV6-5, the J call TRBJ1-2; D gene uncertain. Germline values: CDR1 MNHEY, CDR2 SVGAGI. The CDR3 extends over 13 amino acids. Trimming pared 0 bases from V and 6 bases from J, leaving 8 bases between.

The V call is TRBV4-3, the J call TRBJ2-3, with unresolved D. CDR3 length: 15 amino acids. The V and J ends lost 4 bases and 2 bases respectively, with 13 bases between them. Germline V CDR1 and CDR2: LGHNA, YSLEER. In nucleotides, the CDR3 is TGCGCCAGCAGCCCAGCCTCAGGCCTCACAGATACGCAGTATTTT. It translates to CASSPASGLTDTQYF.

The chain is built from TRBV5-1 and TRBJ2-7; the match to TRBD2 covers 10 bases. The CDR3 covers 15 residues. The V gene end was trimmed by 1 base and the J gene end by 3 bases; junction bases not matched to a gene: 4. Germline CDR1 is SGHRS and CDR2 is YFSETQ. CDR3 protein: CASSLRASGSYEQYF. CDR3 DNA sequence: TGCGCCAGCAGCTTGAGGGCTAGCGGGAGCTACGAGCAGTACTTC.

This chain links TRBV18 with TRBJ1-1; 7 bases are shared with TRBD1. The length of the CDR3 is 14 residues. CDR1 is KGHSH and CDR2 is LQKENI in the germline V gene. Trimming cost V 5 bases and J 1 base; bases outside gene matches: 4. For the CDR3, the DNA is TGTGCCAGCTCAGCAGCAGGGGGGAACACTGAAGCTTTCTTT. Translating it yields CASSAAGGNTEAFF.

The rearrangement uses TRBV5-1 and TRBJ2-5; D may be TRBD1 (5 bases). CDR3 length: 14 amino acids. The germline gives CDR1 SGHRS, CDR2 YFSETQ. Deletions cut 4 bases from V and 1 base from J, with 11 bases between. The DNA for the CDR3 is TGCGCCAGCAGCCCTGGTCAGGGCCAAGAGACCCAGTACTTC. Translated, it gives CASSPGQGQETQYF.

The chain employs TRBV18 and TRBJ2-7, with 7 bases that match TRBD2. After removal of 5 bases from V and 3 bases from J, the junction contained 7 bases not matched to a gene. Germline V gene data show CDR1 as KGHSH and CDR2 as LQKENI. CDR3 length: 14 amino acids. CDR3 region: CASSMGGSFYEQYF. CDR3 nucleotides: TGTGCCAGCTCAATGGGCGGGAGCTTCTACGAGCAGTACTTC.

The chain combines TRBV5-1 with TRBJ1-2; TRBD1 matches 8 bases. Germline CDR1 reads SGHRS; CDR2 reads YFSETQ. The CDR3 totals 15 residues. Trimming cost V 4 bases and J 2 bases; bases outside gene matches: 7. CDR3 sequence reads: CASSPRTGTNYGYTF. CDR3 DNA: TGCGCCAGCAGCCCGCGGACAGGGACCAACTATGGCTACACCTTC.

This clone has a handful of counts. The chain uses TRBV29-1 and TRBJ2-1, with a weak D call TRBD2 (6 bases). CDR1 SQVTM and CDR2 ANQGSEA come from the germline V gene. V lost 2 bases, J lost 9 bases, and 17 bases lay in between. This CDR3 region has 14 residues. The chain's CDR3 is CSVERPPSGSEQFF. The CDR3 DNA sequence: TGCAGCGTTGAAAGGCCCCCTTCCGGGAGTGAGCAGTTCTTC.

The V gene is TRBV30, the J gene TRBJ2-1; 7 bases are a match to TRBD1. The CDR3 loop spans 14 amino acids. Germline V gives CDR1 GTSNPN, CDR2 SVGIG (reference sequence). Unmatched junction bases numbered 6, after V lost 3 bases and J lost 4 bases. The CDR3 is CAWSASGGYNEQFF. Written as DNA, the CDR3 is TGTGCCTGGAGCGCCTCAGGGGGTTACAATGAGCAGTTCTTC.

The chain employs TRBV5-4 and TRBJ2-1; perhaps TRBD2 as D (6 bases). The V end was cut by 0 bases, the J end by 4 bases, with 17 bases between. CDR1 is SGHNT, CDR2 YYREEE, per germline (reference sequence). CDR3 length: 17 amino acids. CDR3 residues: CASSLGPPLAPYNEQFF. CDR3 nucleotides: TGTGCCAGCAGCTTGGGCCCTCCCCTAGCGCCGTACAATGAGCAGTTCTTC.

This clone was counted only a few times. The CDR3 is CASRGTGGVQPQHF. In DNA form, the CDR3 reads TGTGCCAGCAGGGGGACAGGGGGCGTTCAGCCCCAGCATTTT. J is TRBJ1-5 and V is TRBV6-1, with 12 bases that match TRBD1. Germline V gene sequence: CDR1 MNHNS, CDR2 SASEGT. V was clipped by 6 bases and J by 6 bases; unmatched bases: 3. The CDR3 sequence is 14 residues long.

This chain links TRBV7-9 with TRBJ2-5; the D gene is possibly TRBD1 (5 bases). The CDR3 is 14 amino acids. The V end lost 2 bases, the J end lost 2 bases, and 9 bases lay between the germline ends. Germline V gene lookup returns CDR1 SEHNR and CDR2 FQNEAQ (reference sequence). The CDR3 spells CASSLMTVQETQYF. In DNA, the CDR3 is TGTGCCAGCAGCTTAATGACAGTTCAAGAGACCCAGTACTTC. Complete variable domain (other parts from reference TRBV7-9 and TRBJ2-5): DTGVSQNPRHKITKRGQNVTFRCDPISEHNRLYWYRQTLGQGPEFLTYFQNEAQLEKSRLLSDRFSAERPKGSFSTLEIQRTEQGDSAMYLCASSLMTVQETQYFGPGTRLLVL.

This clone was found once. The chain recombines TRBV10-2 with TRBJ1-1; TRBD1 matches 11 bases. The germline V gene encodes CDR1 WSHSY and CDR2 SAAADI. The V and J ends lost 3 bases and 4 bases, in that order; junction bases with no gene match: 7. This CDR3 comprises 16 residues. The DNA of the CDR3 is TGCGCCAGCAGTGATGGGACAGGGGGGTTGGGCACTGAAGCTTTCTTT. This translates into CASSDGTGGLGTEAFF.

The chain has TRBV30 and TRBJ1-1; TRBD1 might be the D (5 bases). V was cut by 2 bases and J by 1 base, with 14 bases left in between. Germline assignment: CDR1 GTSNPN and CDR2 SVGIG (reference sequence). The length of the CDR3 is 15 residues. CDR3 sequence reads: CAWSTLRGKNTEAFF. CDR3 coding DNA: TGTGCCTGGAGTACTCTAAGGGGAAAGAACACTGAAGCTTTCTTT.

V and J are TRBV6-1 and TRBJ2-7; D may be TRBD1 (5 bases). Germline V gene sequence: CDR1 MNHNS, CDR2 SASEGT. V was trimmed by 1 base and J by 4 bases, leaving 8 bases between them. This CDR3 comprises 13 residues. In nucleotides, the CDR3 is TGTGCCAGCAGTGAAGGCAGGGCGTACGAGCAGTACTTC. It encodes CASSEGRAYEQYF.

This sequence joins TRBV19 and TRBJ1-1; TRBD1 is a possible D gene (6 bases). The CDR3 has 12 amino acids. Germline V CDR1 and CDR2: LNHDA, SQIVND (reference sequence). Trimming pared 5 bases from V and 3 bases from J, leaving 7 bases between. The CDR3, as DNA: TGTGCCAGTAGTGGACAGTACACTGAAGCTTTCTTT. Translation gives CASSGQYTEAFF.

The chain joins TRBV30 to TRBJ2-7; 11 nucleotides agree with TRBD1. Germline V CDR1 and CDR2: GTSNPN, SVGIG (reference sequence). There are 16 residues in the CDR3. V lost 3 bases and J lost 5; bases outside the gene matches: 12. The CDR3 reads CAWRLRFGTGGDEQYF. CDR3 bases: TGTGCCTGGAGGTTACGATTCGGGACAGGGGGAGACGAGCAGTACTTC. Supplemented by reference TRBV30 and TRBJ2-7, the full variable domain reads SQTIHQWPATLVQPVGSPLSLECTVEGTSNPNLYWYRQAAGRGLQLLFYSVGIGQISSEVPQNLSASRPQDRQFILSSKKLLLSDSGFYLCAWRLRFGTGGDEQYFGPGTRLTVT.

As regards this clone: At the DNA level, this CDR3 is encoded by other sequences in the same sample as well. The rearrangement joins TRBV19 to TRBJ1-1; 7 positions agree with TRBD1. Trimming at V came to 7 bases and at J to 3 bases, leaving 5 bases not matched to a gene. The CDR3 sequence is 13 residues long. Looked up from germline, CDR1 is LNHDA and CDR2 is SQIVND (reference sequence). The CDR3 loop is CASTFRGDTEAFF. CDR3 nucleotide sequence: TGTGCCAGTACGTTCAGGGGGGACACTGAAGCTTTCTTT.

The chain recombines TRBV25-1 with TRBJ1-1; the D gene is possibly TRBD1 (5 bases). The V end was cut by 9 bases, the J end by 3 bases, with 14 bases between. Germline CDR1 is MGHDK and CDR2 is SYGVNS. The CDR3 totals 13 residues. CDR3 protein: CASQGVLDTEAFF. The CDR3 DNA sequence: TGTGCCAGTCAGGGTGTATTAGACACTGAAGCTTTCTTT.